The clone carrying this T cell receptor (beta chain) is medium-sized (0.01 to 0.1%) in the sample. Its antigen is undetermined. Constant-region reverse primers amplified full-length variable regions, followed by semi-nested Nested Universal Primer A PCR. TCRdb reanalysed the 5' RACE reads using MiXCR and keeps one entry per CDR3 protein. The sample includes more than 6,500 distinct CDR3 sequences, more than 30% of them seen just once. Study-wide results and caveats: Greatest tumor Treg TCR overlap was with tumor naive CD4+ cells.

CD4+CD45RO+CD25- cells were isolated as memory CD4+ T cells. CDR3 size: 12 residues. Deletions cut 6 bases from V and 7 bases from J, with 10 bases between. The chain is built from TRBV12-3 or TRBV12-4 and TRBJ2-1; the D is unclear. This receptor was identified in a female donor with breast cancer. Source material: tumor-infiltrating memory CD4+ T cells sorted from the breast tumor. Sample subset: memory CD4+ T cells, CD4+CD45RO+CD25-. The CDR3 loop reads CASRHSRNEQFF. The CDR3 coding sequence is TGTGCCAGCAGACACTCTAGGAATGAGCAGTTCTTC.